The rows below give T cell receptor beta chains drawn from one sample of a study of monozygotic twins with inflammatory bowel disease. One entry per CDR3 protein, without DNA, is what TCRdb gives after re-calling the 5' RACE reads. This repertoire includes 200,000 to 250,000 distinct CDR3 sequences. The sequenced sample was blood. The receptors shown here come from a human donor with ulcerative colitis or Crohn's disease, or a healthy co-twin of an affected twin (not recorded which). Both conserved end residues are part of each CDR3.

J | V | CDR3
TRBJ1-2 | TRBV30 | CAWTGGGYGYTF
TRBJ2-5 | TRBV29-1 | CSVEIGTGGQETQYF
TRBJ2-6 | TRBV5-4 | CAKSTGGFNGANVLTF
TRBJ2-7 | TRBV12-3/TRBV12-4 | CASSQQGVKQYF
TRBJ2-7 | TRBV7-9 | CASSLFRDYEQYF
TRBJ1-3 | TRBV4-2 | CASTPRGTSDTIYF
TRBJ2-1 | TRBV7-2 | CASSPDRGPYNEQFF
TRBJ2-3 | TRBV18 | CASSPMRTRNTDTQYF
TRBJ2-2 | TRBV20-1 | CSAAGTDNTGELFF
TRBJ2-3 | TRBV7-2 | CASSKDRGGDTQYF
TRBJ1-1 | TRBV29-1 | CSVGTHAEAFF
TRBJ2-2 | TRBV12-3/TRBV12-4 | CASSSSSSGNAGELFF
TRBJ2-6 | TRBV12-3/TRBV12-4 | CASSFERTLPMTGANVLTF
TRBJ2-1 | TRBV7-3 | CASSSGYDNEQFF
TRBJ2-1 | TRBV9 | CASSALLAGYNEQFF
TRBJ2-2 | TRBV2 | CASTASVTGELFF
TRBJ2-2 | TRBV7-9 | CASSRTGPGELFF
TRBJ2-1 | TRBV5-1 | CASSRLEKSYNEQFF
TRBJ2-2 | TRBV28 | CASALRDRSTGELFF
TRBJ1-2 | TRBV19 | CASSTAGGYYYGYTF
TRBJ2-7 | TRBV18 | CASSPTQNYEQYF
TRBJ2-2 | TRBV5-1 | CASSLQANTGELFF
TRBJ2-1 | TRBV5-5 | CASRYLTGTGGDEQFF
TRBJ1-3 | TRBV5-1 | CASSFTGTESSGNTIYF
TRBJ1-2 | TRBV7-2 | CASSLASWRSGAGYTF
TRBJ1-5 | TRBV6-4 | CASRPPFEGENRNDQPQHF
TRBJ2-7 | TRBV3-1 | CASRLTSGGHEQYF
TRBJ2-5 | TRBV20-1 | CSAPSTSGIGLGETQYF
TRBJ2-5 | TRBV5-1 | CASSLAGTALRETQYF
TRBJ1-2 | TRBV7-2 | CASSLVGLGYTF
TRBJ1-5 | TRBV20-1 | CSAAPPGQGYQPQHF
TRBJ1-1 | TRBV7-9 | CASSLEFAGVNTEAFF
TRBJ2-3 | TRBV11-2 | CASSQGLVGGTQYF
TRBJ2-1 | TRBV19 | CASRGQTRNEQFF
TRBJ2-2 | TRBV2 | CASSARTGQTGELFF
TRBJ1-3 | TRBV7-9 | CASSLGDMPSGNTIYF
TRBJ1-1 | TRBV18 | CASSPTGTGPEAFF
TRBJ1-1 | TRBV29-1 | CSAPRMNTEAFF
TRBJ2-1 | TRBV29-1 | CSVESGRYNEQFF
TRBJ1-2 | TRBV18 | CASSPPTGGDGANYGYTF